The 8 T cell receptor beta chains below were found in one sample sequenced in a study of OX40 agonist ivuxolimab in advanced cancers. Method: immunoSEQ multiplex PCR; TCRdb's copy keeps in-frame clones and lacks some. Here the sample spans about 130,000 clones, around nine tenths being singletons. Specimen: CD4+ or CD8+ T cells sorted from blood, collected in a trial of the OX40 agonist ivuxolimab. The receptors were sampled from an adult with an advanced solid tumor such as melanoma, head and neck, liver or kidney cancer.

The rearrangement links TRBV5-1 to TRBJ1-4; D is unclear. Looked up from germline, CDR1 is SGHRS and CDR2 is YFSETQ. CDR3 length: 15 residues. Trimming shortened V by 4 bases and J by 0 bases, and 10 bases separated the two germline ends. This CDR3 reads CASSRGATTNEKLFF. The DNA of the CDR3 is TGCGCCAGCAGCCGCGGAGCAACAACTAATGAAAAACTGTTTTTT.

The chain links TRBV2 to TRBJ1-5; D gene unclear. Germline assignment: CDR1 SNHLY and CDR2 FYNNEI. V was cut by 7 bases and J by 2 bases, with 18 bases left in between. This CDR3 has 16 residues. The chain's CDR3 is CASTPGAYRGNQPQHF. DNA for the CDR3: TGTGCCAGCACCCCGGGAGCCTACAGAGGCAATCAGCCCCAGCATTTT.

This sequence joins TRBV7-9 and TRBJ2-5; perhaps TRBD2 as D (6 bases). Trimming took 8 bases from V and 3 from J, leaving 16 bases between them. This CDR3 comprises 14 residues. Germline CDR1 is SEHNR and CDR2 is FQNEAQ (reference sequence). The CDR3 nucleotides read TGTGCCAGCGGCGGAGGGAGCATCGAAGAGACCCAGTACTTC. This encodes CASGGGSIEETQYF.

The V call is TRBV6-1, the J call TRBJ1-1; D remains ambiguous. From germline, CDR1 is MNHNS and CDR2 SASEGT. Trimming pared 6 bases from V and 0 bases from J, leaving 8 bases between. There are 13 residues in the CDR3. DNA of the CDR3: TGTGCCAGCAGGGTAGACATGAACACTGAAGCTTTCTTT. Encoded protein: CASRVDMNTEAFF.

The chain uses TRBV7-2 and TRBJ2-3, with TRBD2 matching over 8 bases. With 1 base clipped from V and 5 bases from J, the junction kept 14 bases outside the gene matches. CDR3 length equals 18 residues. Germline V gives CDR1 SGHTA, CDR2 FQGNSA. CDR3 protein: CASSLVWGGGRSIDTQYF. The CDR3 coding sequence is TGTGCCAGCAGCTTAGTATGGGGCGGGGGGAGGAGTATAGATACGCAGTATTTT.

The chain employs TRBV28 and TRBJ2-2; D is unclear. The CDR3 length is 16 residues. Per the germline V gene, CDR1 is MDHEN and CDR2 is SYDVKM. Trimming removed 7 bases from V and 2 bases from J, with 17 bases in between. The chain's CDR3 is CASTILQKGNTGELFF. The CDR3 DNA sequence: TGTGCCAGCACCATCCTACAGAAAGGAAACACCGGGGAGCTGTTTTTT.

The rearrangement links TRBV6-5 to TRBJ1-5; D ambiguous. V lost 7 bases to trimming and J lost 4 bases, with 8 bases between them. The CDR3 consists of 12 residues. CDR1 is MNHEY and CDR2 is SVGAGI in the germline V gene. The CDR3 loop reads CASKGPNQPQHF. The DNA of the CDR3 is TGTGCCAGCAAGGGTCCAAATCAGCCCCAGCATTTT.

DNA for the CDR3: TGTGCCAGCACCCGGACAGGGACTCTTAGTGAAAAACTGTTTTTT. This sequence encodes CASTRTGTLSEKLFF. The chain uses TRBV27 and TRBJ1-4; 8 bases align to TRBD1. CDR3 length: 15 amino acids. J lost 7 bases, V lost 7 bases, and 11 bases had no gene match. Germline V gives CDR1 MNHEY, CDR2 SMNVEV (reference sequence).